The TCR beta chain described here comes from a study of shared clonotypes between healthy human individuals. The healthy adult donors were HIV-negative and reported no recent acute infections or vaccinations. Turning to this clone: Its antigen is still unknown.

Measured with immunoSEQ multiplex PCR; TCRdb has only the in-frame clones, and not every one. Of about 2 million clones listed, 95% are singletons. Broader study findings: There were few donors, and this limited the genetic and exposure-history diversity represented.

The sequenced material came from naive CD4+ T cells sorted from blood. Subset specified: CD45RA+ positively selected. This clonotype was sampled from a man between 18 and 35 years old in good health.

The DNA for the CDR3 is TGTGCCAGCAGCTCCCCGGGGACAAGCGACGATTCACCCCTCCACTTT. It yields the protein CASSSPGTSDDSPLHF. The chain is built from TRBV5-4 and TRBJ1-6, with D perhaps TRBD1 (6 bases). The CDR3 consists of 16 residues. Germline CDR1 is SGHNT and CDR2 is YYREEE (reference sequence). V was clipped by 3 bases and J by 8 bases, with 18 bases between them.